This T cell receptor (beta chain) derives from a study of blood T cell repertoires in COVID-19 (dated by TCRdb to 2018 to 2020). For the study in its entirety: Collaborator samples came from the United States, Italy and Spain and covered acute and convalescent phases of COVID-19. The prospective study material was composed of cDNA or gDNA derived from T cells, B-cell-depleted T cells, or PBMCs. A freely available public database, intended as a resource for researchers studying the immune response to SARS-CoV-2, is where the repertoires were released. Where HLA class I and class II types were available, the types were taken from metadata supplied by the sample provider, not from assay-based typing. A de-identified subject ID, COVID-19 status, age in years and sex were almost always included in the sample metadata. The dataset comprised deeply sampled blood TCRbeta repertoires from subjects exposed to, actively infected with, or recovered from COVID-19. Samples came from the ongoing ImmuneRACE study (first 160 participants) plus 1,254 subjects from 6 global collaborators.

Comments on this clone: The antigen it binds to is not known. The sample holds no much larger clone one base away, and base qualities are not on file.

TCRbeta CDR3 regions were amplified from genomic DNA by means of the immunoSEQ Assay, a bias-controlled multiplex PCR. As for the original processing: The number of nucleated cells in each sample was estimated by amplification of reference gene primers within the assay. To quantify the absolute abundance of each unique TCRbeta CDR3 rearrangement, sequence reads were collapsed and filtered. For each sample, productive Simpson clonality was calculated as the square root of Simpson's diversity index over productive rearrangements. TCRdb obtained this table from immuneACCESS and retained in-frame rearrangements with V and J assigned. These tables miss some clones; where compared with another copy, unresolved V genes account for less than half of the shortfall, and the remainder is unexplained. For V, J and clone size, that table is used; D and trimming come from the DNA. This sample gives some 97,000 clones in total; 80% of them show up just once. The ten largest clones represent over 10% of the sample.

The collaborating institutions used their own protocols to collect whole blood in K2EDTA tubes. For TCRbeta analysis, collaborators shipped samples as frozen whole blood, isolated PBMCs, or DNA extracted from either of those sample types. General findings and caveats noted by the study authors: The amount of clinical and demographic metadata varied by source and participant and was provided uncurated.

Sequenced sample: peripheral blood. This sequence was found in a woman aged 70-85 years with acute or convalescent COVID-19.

Here the CDR3 is given as CASSIDLGAGASDSNQPQHF. The sequence in DNA is TGTGCCAGTAGTATAGATCTTGGGGCAGGGGCCTCTGATAGCAATCAGCCCCAGCATTTT. This sequence uses TRBV19 and TRBJ1-5; TRBD1 is a weak D gene call, 6 bases matching. As encoded in the germline V gene (reference sequence), CDR1 is LNHDA while CDR2 is SQIVND. CDR3 length: 20 amino acids, cysteine to phenylalanine. Kept here is only the CDR3 DNA, which spans 60 bases and is read in frame from base 1. V lost 0 bases and J lost 0 bases; the stretch between them is 21 bases long.